These 7 T cell receptor delta chains originate from one sample sequenced in a study of gamma-delta T cells after stem cell transplantation. TCRdb re-called the RT-PCR reads using CATT. The sample comprises thousands of delta-chain clones, around a quarter of which are singletons, and 15% to 20% rests with the top ten. The material sequenced was gamma-delta T cells. The receptors were gathered from a human donor. It is not recorded whose cells these are; they may come from a transplant donor.

This clone has more than one count but fewer than ten. The J gene is TRDJ1, the V gene TRDV2; D remains unclear. This CDR3 region has 15 residues. V was shortened by 3 bases and J by 2 bases, with 15 bases between the two germline ends. The germline gives CDR1 GEAIGNYY, CDR2 EKD. CDR3 region: CACDALDGRTDKLIF. The CDR3 DNA reads TGTGCCTGTGACGCTCTTGACGGGAGGACCGATAAACTCATCTTT.

This clone appeared once. The CDR3 reads CACDPLSTGPNLGKLIF. In DNA, the CDR3 is TGTGCCTGTGACCCCCTATCAACGGGACCCAACCTCGGTAAACTCATCTTT. The chain uses TRDV2 and TRDJ1; the D is unclear. Germline lookup yields CDR1 GEAIGNYY and CDR2 EKD. The V and J ends lost 3 bases and 7 bases respectively, with 26 bases between them. The CDR3 spans 17 residues.

On this clone: A far more abundant clone sits one base away, making this likely a read error. Other nucleotide sequences in the sample specify the same CDR3. This chain links TRDV2 with TRDJ3; no reliable D call. The CDR3 has 23 residues. Germline lookup yields CDR1 GEAIGNYY and CDR2 EKD. V dropped 0 bases and J dropped 3 bases, with 29 bases sitting between them. In nucleotides, the CDR3 is TGTGCCTGTGACACCGTTAATCGTGTTGAGGAAGACAGGAGTGGCTGGGACACCCGACAGATGTTTTTC. Its translation is CACDTVNRVEEDRSGWDTRQMFF.

Judged by abundance, this clone is medium-sized. The chain carries TRDV1 and TRDJ1, with D perhaps matching TRDD3 (6 bases). The CDR3 has 15 amino acids. Per germline, CDR1 TSWWSYY and CDR2 QGS. Trimming took off 4 bases at V and 8 bases at J, with 20 bases between the two ends. CDR3 residues: CALGGTHGGIRKLIF. In DNA form, the CDR3 reads TGTGCTCTTGGGGGCACCCATGGCGGGATAAGAAAACTCATCTTT.

This rearrangement joins TRDV2 to TRDJ1; possibly TRDD3 for D (6 bases). Germline V gene lookup returns CDR1 GEAIGNYY and CDR2 EKD. V dropped 3 bases and J dropped 0 bases, with 13 bases sitting between them. CDR3 length: 15 residues. CDR3 sequence (DNA): TGTGCCTGTGACGCTTGGGGGGCCTACACCGATAAACTCATCTTT. Amino acid sequence: CACDAWGAYTDKLIF.

This clone was found a few times. The gene calls are TRDV2 and TRDJ1; 11 bases match TRDD3. V lost 0 bases and J lost 9; bases outside the gene matches: 20. This CDR3 is built from 19 residues. CDR1 and CDR2 (germline): GEAIGNYY, EKD. The CDR3 DNA reads as TGTGCCTGTGACACCGTTCCTACAAACTGGGGGATAGGGAAGGGGCAACTCATCTTT. Residues: CACDTVPTNWGIGKGQLIF.

The V and J genes are TRDV2 and TRDJ1; the match to TRDD3 covers 10 bases. V dropped 0 bases and J dropped 3; count of bases not matched to a gene: 15. CDR3 length equals 19 residues. CDR1 is GEAIGNYY, CDR2 EKD, per germline. CDR3 coding DNA: TGTGCCTGTGACACCGTTGCCGGGGGATACGGGTCAAACGCCGATAAACTCATCTTT. The encoded protein is CACDTVAGGYGSNADKLIF.